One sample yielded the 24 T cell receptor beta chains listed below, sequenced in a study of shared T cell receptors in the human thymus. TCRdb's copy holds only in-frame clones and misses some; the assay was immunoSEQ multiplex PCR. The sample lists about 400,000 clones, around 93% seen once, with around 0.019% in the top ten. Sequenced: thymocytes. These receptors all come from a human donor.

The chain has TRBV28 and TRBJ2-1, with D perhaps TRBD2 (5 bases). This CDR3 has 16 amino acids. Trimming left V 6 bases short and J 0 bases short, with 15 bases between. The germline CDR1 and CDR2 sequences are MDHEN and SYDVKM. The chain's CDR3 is CASRSQMGSSYNEQFF. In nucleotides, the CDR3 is TGTGCCAGCAGATCCCAAATGGGGAGCTCCTACAATGAGCAGTTCTTC.

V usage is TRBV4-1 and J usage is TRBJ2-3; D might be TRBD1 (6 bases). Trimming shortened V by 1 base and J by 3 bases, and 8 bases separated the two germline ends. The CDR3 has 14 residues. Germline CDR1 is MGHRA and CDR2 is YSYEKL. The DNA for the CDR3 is TGCGCCAGCAGCCAAGCCAGGGGAACAGATACGCAGTATTTT. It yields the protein CASSQARGTDTQYF.

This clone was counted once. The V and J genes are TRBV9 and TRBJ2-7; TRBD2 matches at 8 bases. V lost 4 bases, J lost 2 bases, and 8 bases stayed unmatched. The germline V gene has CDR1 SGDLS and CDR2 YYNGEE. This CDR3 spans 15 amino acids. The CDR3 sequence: CASSSASGSPYEQYF. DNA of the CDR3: TGTGCCAGCAGCTCCGCGAGCGGGAGCCCCTACGAGCAGTACTTC.

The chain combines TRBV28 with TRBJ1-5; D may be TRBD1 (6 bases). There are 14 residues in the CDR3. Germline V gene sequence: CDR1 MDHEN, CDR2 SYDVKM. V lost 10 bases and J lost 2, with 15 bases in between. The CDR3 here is CATAPGEGNQPQHF. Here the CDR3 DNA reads TGTGCCACAGCACCAGGGGAAGGCAATCAGCCCCAGCATTTT.

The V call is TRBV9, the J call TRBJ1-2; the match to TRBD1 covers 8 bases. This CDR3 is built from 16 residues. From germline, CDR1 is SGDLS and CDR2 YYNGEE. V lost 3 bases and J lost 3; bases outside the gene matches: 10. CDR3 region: CASSARRQGLHYGYTF. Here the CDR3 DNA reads TGTGCCAGCAGCGCCAGACGACAGGGGCTACACTATGGCTACACCTTC.

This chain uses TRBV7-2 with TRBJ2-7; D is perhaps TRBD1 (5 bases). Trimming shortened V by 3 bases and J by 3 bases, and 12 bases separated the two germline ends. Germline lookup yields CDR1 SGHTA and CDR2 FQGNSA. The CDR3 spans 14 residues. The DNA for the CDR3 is TGTGCCAGCAGCTTTTTTTTAGGGGACTACGAGCAGTACTTC. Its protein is CASSFFLGDYEQYF.

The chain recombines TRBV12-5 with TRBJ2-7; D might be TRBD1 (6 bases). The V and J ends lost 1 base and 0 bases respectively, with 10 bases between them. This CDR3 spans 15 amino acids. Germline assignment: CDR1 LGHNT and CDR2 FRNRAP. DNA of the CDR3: TGTGCTAGTGGTTTGGCCGACAGGAGCTCCTACGAGCAGTACTTC. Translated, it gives CASGLADRSSYEQYF.

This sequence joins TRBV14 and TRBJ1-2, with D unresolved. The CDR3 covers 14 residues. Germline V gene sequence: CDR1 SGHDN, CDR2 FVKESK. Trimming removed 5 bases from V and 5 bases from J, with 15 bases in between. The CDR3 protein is CASSVHSGYYGYTF. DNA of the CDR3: TGTGCCAGCAGCGTTCATTCGGGGTATTATGGCTACACCTTC.

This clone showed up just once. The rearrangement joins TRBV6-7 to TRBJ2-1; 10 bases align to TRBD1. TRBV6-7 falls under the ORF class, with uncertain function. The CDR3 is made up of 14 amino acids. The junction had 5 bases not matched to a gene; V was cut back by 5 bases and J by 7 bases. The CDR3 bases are TGTGCCAGCAGTACAGGACAGGGGGAGAATGAGCAGTTCTTC. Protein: CASSTGQGENEQFF.

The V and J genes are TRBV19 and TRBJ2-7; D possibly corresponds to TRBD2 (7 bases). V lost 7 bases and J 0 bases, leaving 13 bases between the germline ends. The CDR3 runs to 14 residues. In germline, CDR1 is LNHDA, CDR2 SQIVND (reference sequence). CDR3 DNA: TGTGCCAGTAAGCGGGACACCAGCTCCTACGAGCAGTACTTC. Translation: CASKRDTSSYEQYF. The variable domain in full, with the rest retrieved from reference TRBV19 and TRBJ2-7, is DGGITQSPKYLFRKEGQNVTLSCEQNLNHDAMYWYRQDPGQGLRLIYYSQIVNDFQKGDIAEGYSVSREKKESFPLTVTSAQKNPTAFYLCASKRDTSSYEQYFGPGTRLTVT.

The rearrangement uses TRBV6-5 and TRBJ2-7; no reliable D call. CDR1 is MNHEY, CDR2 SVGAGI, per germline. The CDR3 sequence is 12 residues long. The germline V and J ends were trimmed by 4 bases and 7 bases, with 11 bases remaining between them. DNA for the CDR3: TGTGCCAGCAGTTCGACCCCCCGGGAGCAGTACTTC. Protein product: CASSSTPREQYF.

The DNA for the CDR3 is TGTGCCAGCAGCTCGAGGACGGGGGGCTTGGTAAGGCCCCAGCATTTT. It codes for CASSSRTGGLVRPQHF. The genes are TRBV2 and TRBJ1-5; TRBD1 might be the D (6 bases). Looked up from germline, CDR1 is SNHLY and CDR2 is FYNNEI. The CDR3 extends over 16 amino acids. V lost 6 bases to trimming and J lost 9 bases, with 24 bases between them.

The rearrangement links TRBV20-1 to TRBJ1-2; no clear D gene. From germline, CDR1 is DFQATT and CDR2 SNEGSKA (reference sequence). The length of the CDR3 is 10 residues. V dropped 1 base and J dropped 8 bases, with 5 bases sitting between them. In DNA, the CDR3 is TGCAGTGCTAGAGGGCAGGGCTACACCTTC. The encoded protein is CSARGQGYTF.

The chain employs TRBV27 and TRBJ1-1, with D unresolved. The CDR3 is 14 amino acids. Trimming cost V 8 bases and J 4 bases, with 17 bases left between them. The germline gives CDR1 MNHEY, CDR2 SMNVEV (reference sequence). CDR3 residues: CASYPRLGGTEAFF. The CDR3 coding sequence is TGTGCCAGCTACCCCCGTTTGGGAGGCACTGAAGCTTTCTTT.

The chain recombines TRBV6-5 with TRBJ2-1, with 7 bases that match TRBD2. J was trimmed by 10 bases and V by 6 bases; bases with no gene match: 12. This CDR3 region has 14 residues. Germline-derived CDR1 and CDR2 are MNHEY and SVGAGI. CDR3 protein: CASRAGLASREQFF. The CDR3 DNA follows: TGTGCCAGCAGAGCGGGGCTAGCCTCAAGAGAGCAGTTCTTC.

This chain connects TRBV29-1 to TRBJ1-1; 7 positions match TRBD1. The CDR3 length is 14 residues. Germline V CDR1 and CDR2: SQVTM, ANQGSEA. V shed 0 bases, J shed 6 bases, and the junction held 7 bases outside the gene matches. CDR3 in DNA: TGCAGCGTTGAAGACCGACAGGGTATGGCTGAAGCTTTCTTT. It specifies CSVEDRQGMAEAFF. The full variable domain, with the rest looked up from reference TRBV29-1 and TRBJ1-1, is SAVISQKPSRDICQRGTSLTIQCQVDSQVTMMFWYRQQPGQSLTLIATANQGSEATYESGFVIDKFPISRPNLTFSTLTVSNMSPEDSSIYLCSVEDRQGMAEAFFGQGTRLTVV.

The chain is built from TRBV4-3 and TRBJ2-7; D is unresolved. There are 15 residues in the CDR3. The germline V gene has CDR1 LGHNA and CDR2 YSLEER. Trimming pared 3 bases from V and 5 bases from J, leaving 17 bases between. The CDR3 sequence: CASSHHRRVGDEQYF. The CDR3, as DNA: TGCGCCAGCAGCCATCACCGACGGGTTGGCGACGAGCAGTACTTC.

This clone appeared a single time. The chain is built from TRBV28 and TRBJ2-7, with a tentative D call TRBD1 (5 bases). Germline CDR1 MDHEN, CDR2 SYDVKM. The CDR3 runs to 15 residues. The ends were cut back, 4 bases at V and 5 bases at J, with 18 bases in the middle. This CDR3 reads CASSWGRPFDDEQYF. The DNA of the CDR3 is TGTGCCAGCAGTTGGGGCAGACCTTTTGACGACGAGCAGTACTTC. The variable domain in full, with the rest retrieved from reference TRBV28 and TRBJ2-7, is DVKVTQSSRYLVKRTGEKVFLECVQDMDHENMFWYRQDPGLGLRLIYFSYDVKMKEKGDIPEGYSVSREKKERFSLILESASTNQTSMYLCASSWGRPFDDEQYFGPGTRLTVT.

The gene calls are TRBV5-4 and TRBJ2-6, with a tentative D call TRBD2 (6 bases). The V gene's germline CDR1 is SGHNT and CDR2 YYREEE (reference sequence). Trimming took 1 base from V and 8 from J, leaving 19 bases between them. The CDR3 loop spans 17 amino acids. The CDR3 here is CASSLIPTLGGPNVLTF. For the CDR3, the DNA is TGTGCCAGCAGCTTGATCCCTACTCTGGGGGGTCCCAACGTCCTGACTTTC.

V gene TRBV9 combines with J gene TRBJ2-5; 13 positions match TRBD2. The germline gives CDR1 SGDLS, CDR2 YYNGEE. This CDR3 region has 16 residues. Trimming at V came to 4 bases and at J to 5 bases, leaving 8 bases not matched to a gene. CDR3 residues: CASSQTLAGGPETQYF. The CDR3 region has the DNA TGTGCCAGCAGCCAAACACTAGCGGGAGGGCCGGAGACCCAGTACTTC.

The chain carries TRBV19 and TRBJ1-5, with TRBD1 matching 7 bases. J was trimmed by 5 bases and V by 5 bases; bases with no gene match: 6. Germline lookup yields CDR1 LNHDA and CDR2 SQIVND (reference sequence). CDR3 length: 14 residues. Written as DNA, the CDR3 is TGTGCCAGTAGTCCAGGACAGGCCGATCAGCCCCAGCATTTT. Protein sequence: CASSPGQADQPQHF.

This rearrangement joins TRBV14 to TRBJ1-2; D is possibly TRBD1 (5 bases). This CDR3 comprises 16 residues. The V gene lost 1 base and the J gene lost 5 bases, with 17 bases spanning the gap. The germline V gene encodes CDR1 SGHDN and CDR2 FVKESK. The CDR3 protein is CASSQVRDSSPYGYTF. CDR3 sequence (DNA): TGTGCCAGCAGCCAAGTACGGGACTCCTCCCCATATGGCTACACCTTC.

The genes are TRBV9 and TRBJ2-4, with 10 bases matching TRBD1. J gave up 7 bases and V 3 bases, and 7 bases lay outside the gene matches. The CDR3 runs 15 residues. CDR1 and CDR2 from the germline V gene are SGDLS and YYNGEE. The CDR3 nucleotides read TGTGCCAGCAGCGCCTGGGACAGGGGAAAGAACATTCAGTACTTC. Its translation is CASSAWDRGKNIQYF.

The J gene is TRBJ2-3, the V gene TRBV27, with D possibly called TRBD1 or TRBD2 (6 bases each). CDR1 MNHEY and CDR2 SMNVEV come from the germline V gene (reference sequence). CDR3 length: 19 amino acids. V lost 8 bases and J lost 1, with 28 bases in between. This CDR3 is CASSSGPAGAPGGTDTQYF. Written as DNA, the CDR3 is TGTGCCAGCTCCTCCGGTCCGGCAGGGGCCCCGGGGGGCACAGATACGCAGTATTTT.